This T cell receptor (beta chain) stems from a study of T cell responses to AZD1222 COVID-19 vaccine. Study-wide findings and caveats: After two AZD1222 doses, spike-specific TCR breadth and depth rose versus day 0. With dominance at 160-218 and 743-854, vaccine-associated CD4 TCRs spanned spike.

Germline V gene data show CDR1 as LGHNA and CDR2 as YNFKEQ. The CDR3 covers 16 residues. Trimming took off 1 base at V and 5 bases at J, with 12 bases between the two ends. Details on this clone: What it recognizes is unknown.

Clones were read by immunoSEQ multiplex PCR, and TCRdb kept only the in-frame ones, dropping some. The data hold some 150,000 clones, with more than 80% observed a single time. The chain combines TRBV4-2 with TRBJ1-6; D not certain. This clonotype was obtained from an adult in good health. Sequenced material: peripheral blood, taken on day 0 of AZD1222 vaccination. The CDR3 DNA reads TGTGCCAGCAGCCAAGGTCAGGCGACGGATAATTCACCCCTCCACTTT. Its protein product is CASSQGQATDNSPLHF.